This T cell receptor beta chain was recovered during a study of shared clonotypes between healthy human individuals. Study results and caveats: The study found lower generation probabilities in non-shared clonotypes than in those shared by all four donors.

Sequencing was performed with immunoSEQ multiplex PCR; in TCRdb, only in-frame clones are kept and a portion is missing. The profile shows hundreds of thousands of clones, less than 96% of them singletons. Regarding this clone: The antigen is undetermined.

Sample: naive CD4+ T cells sorted from blood. Subset indicated: CD45RA+ positively selected. The TCR was taken from a woman in her 30s in good health.

This CDR3 is CASSIEQGHEQYF. CDR3 nucleotides: TGTGCCAGTAGTATAGAACAGGGACACGAGCAGTACTTC. The chain carries TRBV19 and TRBJ2-7; a possible D gene is TRBD1 (6 bases). This CDR3 spans 13 amino acids. Trimming cost V 0 bases and J 5 bases, with 8 bases left between them. Germline CDR1 reads LNHDA; CDR2 reads SQIVND (reference sequence).